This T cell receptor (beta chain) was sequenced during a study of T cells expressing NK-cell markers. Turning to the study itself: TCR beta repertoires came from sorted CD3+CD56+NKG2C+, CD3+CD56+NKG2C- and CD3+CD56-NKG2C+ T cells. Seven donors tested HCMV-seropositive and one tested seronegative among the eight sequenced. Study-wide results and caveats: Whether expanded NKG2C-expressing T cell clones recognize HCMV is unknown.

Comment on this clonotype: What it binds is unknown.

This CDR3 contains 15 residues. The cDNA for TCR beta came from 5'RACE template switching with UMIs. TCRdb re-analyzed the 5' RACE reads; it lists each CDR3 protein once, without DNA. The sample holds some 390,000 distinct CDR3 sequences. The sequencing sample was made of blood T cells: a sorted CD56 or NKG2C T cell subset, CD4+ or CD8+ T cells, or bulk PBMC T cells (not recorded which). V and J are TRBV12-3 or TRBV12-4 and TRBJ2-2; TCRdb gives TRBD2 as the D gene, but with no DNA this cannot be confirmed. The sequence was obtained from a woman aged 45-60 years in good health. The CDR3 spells CASSLGPRTPGELFF.